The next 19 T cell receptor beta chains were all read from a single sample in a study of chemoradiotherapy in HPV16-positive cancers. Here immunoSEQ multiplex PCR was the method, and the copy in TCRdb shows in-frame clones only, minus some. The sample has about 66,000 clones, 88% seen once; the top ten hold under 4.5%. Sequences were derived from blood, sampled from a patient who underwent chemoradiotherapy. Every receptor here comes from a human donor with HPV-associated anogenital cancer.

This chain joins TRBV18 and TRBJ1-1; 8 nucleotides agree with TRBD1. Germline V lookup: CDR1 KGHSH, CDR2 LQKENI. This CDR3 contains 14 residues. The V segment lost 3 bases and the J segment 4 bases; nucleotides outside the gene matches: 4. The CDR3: CASSPQGAATEAFF. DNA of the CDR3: TGTGCCAGCTCACCCCAGGGGGCTGCCACTGAAGCTTTCTTT.

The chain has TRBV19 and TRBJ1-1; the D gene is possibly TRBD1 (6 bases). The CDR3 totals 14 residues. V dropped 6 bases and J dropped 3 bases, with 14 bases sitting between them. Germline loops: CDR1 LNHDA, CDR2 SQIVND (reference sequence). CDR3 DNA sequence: TGTGCCAGTAGACCAACAGGGTTTGACACTGAAGCTTTCTTT. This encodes CASRPTGFDTEAFF.

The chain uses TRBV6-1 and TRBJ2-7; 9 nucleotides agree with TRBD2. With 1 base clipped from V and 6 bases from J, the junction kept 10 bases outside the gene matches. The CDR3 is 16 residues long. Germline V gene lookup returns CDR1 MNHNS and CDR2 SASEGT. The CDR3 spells CASSEGGRGKGFEQYF. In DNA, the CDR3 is TGTGCCAGCAGTGAAGGCGGGAGGGGGAAGGGTTTCGAGCAGTACTTC.

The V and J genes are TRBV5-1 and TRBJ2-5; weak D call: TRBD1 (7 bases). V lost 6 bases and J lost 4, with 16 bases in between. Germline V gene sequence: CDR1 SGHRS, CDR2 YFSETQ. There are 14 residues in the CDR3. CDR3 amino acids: CASTQGQGGETQYF. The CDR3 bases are TGCGCCAGCACGCAGGGGCAGGGGGGAGAGACCCAGTACTTC.

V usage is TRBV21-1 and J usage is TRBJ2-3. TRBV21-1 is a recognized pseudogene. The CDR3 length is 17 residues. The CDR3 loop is CASNLKGGSGGADTQYF. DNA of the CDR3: TGTGCCAGTAACTTAAAAGGGGGGAGTGGTGGTGCAGATACGCAGTATTTT.

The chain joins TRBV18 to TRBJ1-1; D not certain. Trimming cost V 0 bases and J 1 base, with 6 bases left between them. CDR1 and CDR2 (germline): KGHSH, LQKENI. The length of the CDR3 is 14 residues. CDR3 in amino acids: CASSPPSGNTEAFF. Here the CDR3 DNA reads TGTGCCAGCTCACCACCGTCGGGGAACACTGAAGCTTTCTTT.

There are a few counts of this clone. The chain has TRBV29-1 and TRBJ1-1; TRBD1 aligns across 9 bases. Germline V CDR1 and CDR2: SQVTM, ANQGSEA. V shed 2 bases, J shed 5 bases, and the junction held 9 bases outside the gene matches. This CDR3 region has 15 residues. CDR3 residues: CSVELTGTGSTEAFF. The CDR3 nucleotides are TGCAGCGTTGAATTAACGGGGACAGGGTCTACTGAAGCTTTCTTT.

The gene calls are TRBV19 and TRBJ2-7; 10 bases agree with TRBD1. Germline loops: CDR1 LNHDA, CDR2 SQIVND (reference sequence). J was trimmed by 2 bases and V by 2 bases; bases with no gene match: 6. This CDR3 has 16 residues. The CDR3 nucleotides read TGTGCCAGTAGTATAAGGGGACAGGGGAGGGCCTACGAGCAGTACTTC. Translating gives CASSIRGQGRAYEQYF.

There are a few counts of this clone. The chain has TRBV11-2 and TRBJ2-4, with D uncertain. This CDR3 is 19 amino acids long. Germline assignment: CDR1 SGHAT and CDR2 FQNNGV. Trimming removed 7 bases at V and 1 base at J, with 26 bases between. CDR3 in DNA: TGTGCCAGCACCCCCTTCATTCGCCAGCGTGAATGGGCCAAAAACATTCAGTACTTC. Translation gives CASTPFIRQREWAKNIQYF.

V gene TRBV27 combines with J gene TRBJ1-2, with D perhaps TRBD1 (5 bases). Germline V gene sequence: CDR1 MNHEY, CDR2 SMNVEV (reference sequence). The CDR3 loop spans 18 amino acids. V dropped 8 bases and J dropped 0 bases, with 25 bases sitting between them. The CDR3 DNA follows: TGTGCCAGCGGGATTGGCGCGGGACTCTGGGGTGCTAACTATGGCTACACCTTC. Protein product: CASGIGAGLWGANYGYTF.

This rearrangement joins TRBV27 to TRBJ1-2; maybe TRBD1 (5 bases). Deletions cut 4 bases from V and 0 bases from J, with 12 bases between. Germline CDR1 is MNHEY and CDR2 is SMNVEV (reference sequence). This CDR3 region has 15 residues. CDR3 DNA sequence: TGTGCCAGCAGTTCCCTGGGGCAGCCTAACTATGGCTACACCTTC. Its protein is CASSSLGQPNYGYTF.

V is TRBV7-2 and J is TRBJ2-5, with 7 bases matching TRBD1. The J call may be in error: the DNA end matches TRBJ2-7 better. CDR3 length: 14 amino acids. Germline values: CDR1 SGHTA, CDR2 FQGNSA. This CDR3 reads CASSPGTAYYEQYF. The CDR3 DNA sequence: TGTGCCAGCAGCCCAGGGACAGCATACTACGAGCAGTACTTC.

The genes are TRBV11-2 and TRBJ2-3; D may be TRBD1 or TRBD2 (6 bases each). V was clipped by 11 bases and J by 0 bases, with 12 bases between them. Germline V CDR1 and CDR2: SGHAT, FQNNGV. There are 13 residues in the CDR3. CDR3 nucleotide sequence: TGTGCCGGGGGGCGGGGTAGCACAGATACGCAGTATTTT. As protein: CAGGRGSTDTQYF.

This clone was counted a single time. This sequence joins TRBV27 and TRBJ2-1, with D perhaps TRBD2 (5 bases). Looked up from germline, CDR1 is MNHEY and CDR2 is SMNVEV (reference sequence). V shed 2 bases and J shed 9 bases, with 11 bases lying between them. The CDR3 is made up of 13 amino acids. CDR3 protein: CASSLITSSEQFF. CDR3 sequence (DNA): TGTGCCAGCAGTTTAATTACTAGTTCTGAGCAGTTCTTC.

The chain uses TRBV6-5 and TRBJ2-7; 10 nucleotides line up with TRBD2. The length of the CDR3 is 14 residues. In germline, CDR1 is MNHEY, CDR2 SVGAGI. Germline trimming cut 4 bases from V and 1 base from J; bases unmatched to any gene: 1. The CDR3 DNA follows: TGTGCCAGCAGTTCTAGCGGGAGTTCCTACGAGCAGTACTTC. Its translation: CASSSSGSSYEQYF.

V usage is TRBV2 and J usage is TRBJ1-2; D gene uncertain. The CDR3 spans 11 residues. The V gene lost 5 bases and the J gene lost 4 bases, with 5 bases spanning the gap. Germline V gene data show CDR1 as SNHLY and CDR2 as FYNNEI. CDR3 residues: CASSSGYGYTF. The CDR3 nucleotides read TGTGCCAGCAGTAGCGGCTATGGCTACACCTTC.

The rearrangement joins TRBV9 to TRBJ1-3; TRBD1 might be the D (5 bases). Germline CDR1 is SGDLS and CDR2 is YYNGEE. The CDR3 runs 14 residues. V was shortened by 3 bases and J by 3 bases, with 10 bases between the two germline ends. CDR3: CASSATGIGNTIYF. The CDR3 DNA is TGTGCCAGCAGCGCAACAGGAATTGGAAACACCATATATTTT.

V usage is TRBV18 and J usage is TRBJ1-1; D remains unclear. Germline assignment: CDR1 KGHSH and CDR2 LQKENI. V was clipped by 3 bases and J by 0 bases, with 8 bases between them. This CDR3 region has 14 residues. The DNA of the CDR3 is TGTGCCAGCTCACCGGACGGATTGAACACTGAAGCTTTCTTT. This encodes CASSPDGLNTEAFF.

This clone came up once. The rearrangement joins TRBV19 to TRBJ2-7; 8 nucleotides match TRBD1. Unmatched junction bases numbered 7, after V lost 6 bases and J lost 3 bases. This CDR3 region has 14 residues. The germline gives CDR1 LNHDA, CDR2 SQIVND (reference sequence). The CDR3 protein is CASSRQGNGYEQYF. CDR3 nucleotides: TGTGCCAGTAGCCGACAGGGGAACGGCTACGAGCAGTACTTC.